Given below is one T cell receptor beta chain in context. This study enrolled people aged 18 to 89 from about two dozen US geographic areas. The V gene's germline CDR1 is GTSNPN and CDR2 SVGIG (reference sequence). The CDR3 consists of 17 residues. The V segment lost 6 bases and the J segment 0 bases; nucleotides outside the gene matches: 16. The sample belongs to a study of blood T cell repertoires in COVID-19. Background on the study: The samples span acute and convalescent COVID-19 from the United States, Italy and Spain. PBMCs, B-cell-depleted T cells, or T cells were the source of the cDNA or gDNA that made up the material.

Authors' methods: Estimated nucleated cell counts came from reference gene primer amplification. Generated by immunoSEQ multiplex PCR, the TCRdb table keeps only in-frame clones and is missing some. V and J calls and clone size are copied from that table; D and trimming were computed from the DNA. The data show fewer than 250,000 clones, with 83% seen just once and around 4.6% held by the top ten. The specimen was PBMCs or T cells enriched from blood (not recorded which). This sequence was found in a woman in her forties or fifties who had been exposed to COVID-19. The chain has TRBV30 and TRBJ1-2; TRBD1 aligns across 7 bases. The CDR3 DNA is TGTGCCTGTAACACTAAGGGACAGAGCCCGGCTAACTATGGCTACACCTTC. This codes for CACNTKGQSPANYGYTF.